The entry below gives a single T cell receptor beta chain sequence along with its context. Its antigen is not identified. The data stem from a study of T cells in localized non-small cell lung cancer. Study results and limitations: Uninvolved neighboring lung showed the greatest T cell clonality, exceeding tumor.

J was trimmed by 7 bases and V by 5 bases; bases with no gene match: 11. Germline lookup yields CDR1 KGHSH and CDR2 LQKENI. The CDR3 covers 14 residues. The protocol was immunoSEQ multiplex PCR, while the TCRdb copy is restricted to in-frame clones and leaves out a portion. Of roughly 58,000 clones in the sample, roughly 80% were seen once. The V call is TRBV18, the J call TRBJ2-7, with 7 bases identical to TRBD1. This material consisted of PBMCs, taken before any cancer treatment. The clonotype originates from a man aged 40 to 70 with stage II lung adenocarcinoma. The CDR3 is CASSTSTGAREQYF. CDR3 nucleotides: TGTGCCAGCTCAACCAGCACAGGGGCGAGGGAGCAGTACTTC.